This T cell receptor beta chain was profiled in a study of blood T cell repertoires in COVID-19. At the level of the study: Samples taken during acute and convalescent COVID-19 were collected in the United States, Italy and Spain.

The data were produced by immunoSEQ multiplex PCR, yet TCRdb's version contains in-frame clones alone and is incomplete. The data show 80,000 or so clones, around 83% seen once. Germline CDR1 and CDR2: KGHSH and LQKENI. The CDR3 has 14 amino acids. The germline V and J ends were trimmed by 3 bases and 1 base, with 7 bases remaining between them. This TCR was sampled from a man aged 55 to 70 with COVID-19, enrolled during active disease. Sequences were obtained from peripheral blood. The chain links TRBV18 to TRBJ2-4, with no clear D. CDR3 nucleotide sequence: TGTGCCAGCTCACCCACTGAGGCCAAAAACATTCAGTACTTC. Protein product: CASSPTEAKNIQYF.